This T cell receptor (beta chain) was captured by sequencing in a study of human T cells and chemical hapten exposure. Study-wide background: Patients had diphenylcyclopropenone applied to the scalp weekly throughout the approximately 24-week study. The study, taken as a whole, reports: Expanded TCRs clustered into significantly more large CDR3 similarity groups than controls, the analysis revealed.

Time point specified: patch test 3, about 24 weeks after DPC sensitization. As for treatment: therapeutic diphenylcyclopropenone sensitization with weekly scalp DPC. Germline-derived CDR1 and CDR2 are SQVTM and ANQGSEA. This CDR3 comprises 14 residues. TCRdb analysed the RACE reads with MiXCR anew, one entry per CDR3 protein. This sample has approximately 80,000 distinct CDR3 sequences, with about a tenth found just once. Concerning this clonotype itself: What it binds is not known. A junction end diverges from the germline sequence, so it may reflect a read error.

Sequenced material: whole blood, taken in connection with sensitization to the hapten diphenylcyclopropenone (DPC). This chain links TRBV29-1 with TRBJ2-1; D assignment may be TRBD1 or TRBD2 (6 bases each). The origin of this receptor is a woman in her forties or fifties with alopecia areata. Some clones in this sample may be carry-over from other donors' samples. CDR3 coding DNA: TGCAGCGTGGAAGGGGGGAGCTCCTACAATGAGCAGTTCTTC. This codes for CSVEGGSSYNEQFF.